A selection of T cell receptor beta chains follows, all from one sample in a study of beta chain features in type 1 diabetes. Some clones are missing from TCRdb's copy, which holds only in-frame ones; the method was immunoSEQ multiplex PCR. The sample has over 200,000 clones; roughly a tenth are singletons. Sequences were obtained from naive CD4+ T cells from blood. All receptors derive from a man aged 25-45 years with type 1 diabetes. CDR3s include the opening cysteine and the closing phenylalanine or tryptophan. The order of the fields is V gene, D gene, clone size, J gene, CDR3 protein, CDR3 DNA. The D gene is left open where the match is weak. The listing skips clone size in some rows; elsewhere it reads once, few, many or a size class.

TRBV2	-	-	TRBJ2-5	CASSSQTGSGTQYF	TGTGCCAGCAGTTCCCAGACTGGGTCGGGGACCCAGTACTTC
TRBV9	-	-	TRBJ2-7	CASSVGREIPYEQYF	TGTGCCAGCAGCGTGGGCAGGGAAATACCCTACGAGCAGTACTTC
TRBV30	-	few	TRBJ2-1	CAWNRANEQFF	TGTGCCTGGAACAGGGCGAATGAGCAGTTCTTC
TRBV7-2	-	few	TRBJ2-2	CASRFTGSRTGELFF	TGTGCCAGCAGGTTTACAGGGTCGCGCACCGGGGAGCTGTTTTTT
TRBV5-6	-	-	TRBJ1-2	CASSSRRTRGYTF	TGTGCCAGCAGCTCCAGACGGACACGAGGCTACACCTTC
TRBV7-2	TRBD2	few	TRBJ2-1	CASSSFILAGGYNEQFF	TGTGCCAGCAGCTCCTTTATACTCGCCGGGGGGTACAATGAGCAGTTCTTC
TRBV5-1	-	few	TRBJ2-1	CASSSWTGTYNEQFF	TGCGCCAGCAGCTCTTGGACGGGGACCTACAATGAGCAGTTCTTC
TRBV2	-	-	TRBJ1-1	CASRNTGRGPEAFF	TGTGCCAGCAGAAACACAGGGAGAGGACCTGAAGCTTTCTTT
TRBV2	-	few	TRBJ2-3	CAWKPSPTDTQYF	TGTGCCTGGAAGCCTAGCCCCACAGATACGCAGTATTTT
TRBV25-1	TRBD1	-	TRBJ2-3	CASSPRTGIDTQYF	TGTGCCAGCAGTCCCCGGACAGGGATCGACACGCAGTATTTT
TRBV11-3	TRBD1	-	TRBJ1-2	CASSPEPGQANYGYTF	TGTGCCAGCAGCCCAGAACCGGGACAGGCAAACTATGGCTACACCTTC
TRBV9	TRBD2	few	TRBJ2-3	CASSQRRGPASGGRADTQYF	TGTGCCAGCAGCCAACGCAGGGGGCCGGCTAGCGGGGGCCGGGCAGATACGCAGTATTTT
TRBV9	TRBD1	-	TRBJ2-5	CASSTMQGVSETQYF	TGTGCCAGCAGCACAATGCAGGGGGTTAGCGAGACCCAGTACTTC
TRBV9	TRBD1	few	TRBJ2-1	CASSVDRGSYNEQFF	TGTGCCAGCAGCGTCGACAGGGGCTCCTACAATGAGCAGTTCTTC
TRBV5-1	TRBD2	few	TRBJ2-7	CASSPGTSAAYEQYF	TGCGCCAGCAGCCCGGGGACTAGCGCGGCCTACGAGCAGTACTTC
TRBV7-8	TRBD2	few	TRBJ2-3	CASSSPGTSGGDTQYF	TGTGCCAGCAGCTCGCCCGGGACTAGCGGGGGAGATACGCAGTATTTT
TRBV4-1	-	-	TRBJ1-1	CASSQLFGTPNTEAFF	TGCGCCAGCAGCCAACTTTTCGGGACACCGAACACTGAAGCTTTCTTT
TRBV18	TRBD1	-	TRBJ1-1	CASSQGGGGDTEAFF	TGTGCCAGCTCACAAGGGGGCGGAGGTGACACTGAAGCTTTCTTT
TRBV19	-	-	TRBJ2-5	CASSIGPGKETQYF	TGTGCCAGTAGTATAGGCCCCGGGAAAGAGACCCAGTACTTC
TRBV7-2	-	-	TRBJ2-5	CASSLRPRAQETQYF	TGTGCCAGCAGCTTACGCCCCAGGGCCCAAGAGACCCAGTACTTC
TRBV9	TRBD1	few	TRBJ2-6	CASSVEWDRELLGANVLTF	TGTGCCAGCAGCGTAGAGTGGGACAGGGAGCTGTTGGGGGCCAACGTCCTGACTTTC
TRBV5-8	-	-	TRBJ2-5	CASSLGNRDQETQYF	TGTGCCAGCAGCTTGGGAAACCGGGACCAAGAGACCCAGTACTTC
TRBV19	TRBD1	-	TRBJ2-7	CASSIGTGGGEQYF	TGTGCCAGTAGTATCGGGACAGGGGGTGGCGAGCAGTACTTC
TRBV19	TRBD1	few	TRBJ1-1	CASSPDQGGWNTEAFF	TGTGCCAGTAGTCCCGATCAAGGGGGCTGGAACACTGAAGCTTTCTTT
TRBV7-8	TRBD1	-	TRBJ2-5	CASSANRGQETQYF	TGTGCCAGCAGCGCAAACAGGGGCCAAGAGACCCAGTACTTC
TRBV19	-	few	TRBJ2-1	CASSMSGGQHYNEQFF	TGTGCCAGTAGTATGTCGGGGGGCCAACACTACAATGAGCAGTTCTTC
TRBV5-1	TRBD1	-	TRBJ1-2	CASSLAAEGAVGYTF	TGCGCCAGCAGCTTGGCCGCGGAGGGGGCCGTCGGCTACACCTTC
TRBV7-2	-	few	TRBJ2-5	CASTLSDYPQYF	TGTGCCAGCACCCTTTCGGACTATCCCCAGTACTTC
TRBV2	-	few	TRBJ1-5	CASGSTTAGNQPQHF	TGTGCCAGCGGATCGACAACTGCCGGCAATCAGCCCCAGCATTTT
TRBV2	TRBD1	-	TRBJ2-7	CASSNLQGNEQYF	TGTGCCAGCAGTAACTTACAGGGGAACGAGCAGTACTTC
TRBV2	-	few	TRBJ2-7	CASRGATQGYEQYF	TGTGCCAGCAGGGGAGCGACCCAAGGCTACGAGCAGTACTTC
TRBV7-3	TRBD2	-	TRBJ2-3	CASSPNPGTIYTDTQYF	TGTGCCAGCAGCCCGAACCCCGGGACTATTTATACAGATACGCAGTATTTT
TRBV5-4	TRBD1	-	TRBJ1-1	CASSLGQGIDTEAFF	TGTGCCAGCAGCCTAGGACAGGGGATCGACACTGAAGCTTTCTTT